This TCR beta chain was recorded in a study of human T cells and chemical hapten exposure. Turning to the study itself: Enrolled patients were predominantly female and had alopecia areata, totalis or universalis.

The study, taken as a whole, reports: Donors in the study had alopecia, meaning their immune response may differ from healthy people's.

The time point was: patch test 1, 2 weeks after DPC sensitization. As for treatment: therapeutic diphenylcyclopropenone sensitization with weekly scalp DPC. The study drew its donors from alopecia patients who were 18 to 70 years old and suitable for DPC. MiXCR, applied by TCRdb to the RACE reads, yields one record per CDR3 protein. The sample contains more than 65,000 distinct CDR3 sequences, over 6% of which appear only once. The length of the CDR3 is 14 residues. Germline V gene sequence: CDR1 SGHTA, CDR2 FQGTGA. V was pared by 2 bases and J by 2 bases, with 9 bases between. This clonotype was observed a few times. Its cognate antigen is unknown.

The starting material was whole blood, obtained in connection with sensitization to the hapten diphenylcyclopropenone (DPC). The TCR sequence derives from a woman in her 30s with alopecia areata. Some clones in this sample may be carry-over from other donors' samples. The rearrangement uses TRBV7-3 and TRBJ1-1, with TRBD1 as a possible D gene (5 bases). CDR3 loop: CASSLQGDNTEAFF. CDR3 in DNA: TGTGCCAGCAGCTTACAGGGTGATAACACTGAAGCTTTCTTT.